Shown below are 18 T cell receptor beta chains from a single sample sequenced in a study of T cell changes during pregnancy in multiple sclerosis. Sequenced by immunoSEQ multiplex PCR; TCRdb stores in-frame clones only, minus some. The sample lists around 56,000 clones; just over 90% were seen once. This specimen was peripheral blood, taken in the first trimester of pregnancy. The receptors were sampled from a female donor in good health, enrolled as a control in a pregnancy study.

The chain uses TRBV6-5 and TRBJ2-7, with unresolved D. With 1 base removed from V and 2 bases from J, the gap between germline ends came to 6 bases. The CDR3 totals 13 residues. Looked up from germline, CDR1 is MNHEY and CDR2 is SVGAGI. Written as DNA, the CDR3 is TGTGCCAGCAGTTACTATCAGGCCTACGAGCAGTACTTC. Translating it yields CASSYYQAYEQYF.

This chain links TRBV6-6 with TRBJ1-2; possible D gene TRBD1, 6 bases. Germline loops: CDR1 MNHNY, CDR2 SVGAGI (reference sequence). Trimming removed 8 bases at V and 2 bases at J, with 15 bases between. This CDR3 is 14 amino acids long. CDR3 loop: CASSGTPENYGYTF. The CDR3 region has the DNA TGTGCCAGCTCTGGGACACCCGAAAACTATGGCTACACCTTC.

This chain joins TRBV28 and TRBJ1-1; D uncertain. Between the trimmed V and J ends, which lost 5 bases and 6 bases, there was a span of 16 bases. The CDR3 is 14 amino acids. The germline V gene encodes CDR1 MDHEN and CDR2 SYDVKM. The CDR3 loop reads CASSHPRGWAEAFF. The CDR3 DNA follows: TGTGCCAGCAGTCATCCACGAGGGTGGGCTGAAGCTTTCTTT.

The count of this clone is one. The chain employs TRBV28 and TRBJ1-1, with unresolved D. The V gene lost 3 bases and the J gene lost 4 bases, with 12 bases spanning the gap. This CDR3 is 14 amino acids long. Looked up from germline, CDR1 is MDHEN and CDR2 is SYDVKM. CDR3 amino acids: CASSFEGWGTEAFF. Here the CDR3 DNA reads TGTGCCAGCAGTTTCGAGGGTTGGGGCACTGAAGCTTTCTTT.

V gene TRBV30 combines with J gene TRBJ1-3; D call uncertain. V gave up 0 bases and J gave up 0 bases, with 12 bases separating them. Germline lookup yields CDR1 GTSNPN and CDR2 SVGIG (reference sequence). This CDR3 region has 16 residues. The CDR3 is CAWSVASRTSGNTIYF. Here the CDR3 DNA reads TGTGCCTGGAGTGTTGCGTCTCGAACCTCTGGAAACACCATATATTTT. The variable domain in full, completed from reference TRBV30 and TRBJ1-3, reads SQTIHQWPATLVQPVGSPLSLECTVEGTSNPNLYWYRQAAGRGLQLLFYSVGIGQISSEVPQNLSASRPQDRQFILSSKKLLLSDSGFYLCAWSVASRTSGNTIYFGEGSWLTVV.

This clone was seen more than once but under ten times. V and J are TRBV19 and TRBJ2-4, with 14 bases identical to TRBD2. The germline V gene has CDR1 LNHDA and CDR2 SQIVND (reference sequence). The trim removed 9 bases at V and 8 bases at J, leaving 9 bases unmatched. The length of the CDR3 is 15 residues. CDR3 DNA: TGTGCCAGCGACGCGGGGACTAGCGGGAGTGACATTCAGTACTTC. Amino acids: CASDAGTSGSDIQYF.

J is TRBJ1-4 and V is TRBV18; TRBD1 is a possible D gene (5 bases). This CDR3 region has 14 residues. Germline V gene sequence: CDR1 KGHSH, CDR2 LQKENI. V gave up 2 bases and J gave up 4 bases, with 8 bases separating them. In DNA, the CDR3 is TGTGCCAGCTCACCAAACAGGAATAATGAAAAACTGTTTTTT. The encoded protein is CASSPNRNNEKLFF.

This chain joins TRBV18 and TRBJ1-2; a weak D match, TRBD1 (5 bases). Per germline, CDR1 KGHSH and CDR2 LQKENI. The CDR3 has 13 residues. V lost 6 bases and J lost 4, with 12 bases in between. DNA of the CDR3: TGTGCCAGCTCCTCCCAGGGAGGCTATGGCTACACCTTC. Translation gives CASSSQGGYGYTF.

The chain couples TRBV5-4 to TRBJ2-5, with 12 positions matching TRBD2. Unmatched junction bases numbered 2, after V lost 4 bases and J lost 4 bases. The CDR3 contains 14 residues. Germline CDR1 SGHNT, CDR2 YYREEE (reference sequence). In DNA, the CDR3 is TGTGCCAGCAGCAGGGGACTAGCGGGAGAGACCCAGTACTTC. This translates into CASSRGLAGETQYF.

The chain joins TRBV5-1 to TRBJ2-1; no firm D call. This CDR3 contains 14 residues. Germline V gene data show CDR1 as SGHRS and CDR2 as YFSETQ. Trimming shortened V by 0 bases and J by 5 bases, and 9 bases separated the two germline ends. The DNA for the CDR3 is TGCGCCAGCAGCTTGGACCAGTTCGACAATGAGCAGTTCTTC. Protein product: CASSLDQFDNEQFF.

The chain is built from TRBV19 and TRBJ1-2; no reliable D call. Trimming took off 10 bases at V and 8 bases at J, with 14 bases between the two ends. CDR1 and CDR2 (germline): LNHDA, SQIVND (reference sequence). This CDR3 is 11 amino acids long. CDR3 sequence reads: CATPYSRGYTF. In DNA form, the CDR3 reads TGTGCCACCCCCTATAGTCGGGGCTACACCTTC. Supplemented by reference TRBV19 and TRBJ1-2, the full variable domain reads DGGITQSPKYLFRKEGQNVTLSCEQNLNHDAMYWYRQDPGQGLRLIYYSQIVNDFQKGDIAEGYSVSREKKESFPLTVTSAQKNPTAFYLCATPYSRGYTFGSGTRLTVV.

This sequence joins TRBV7-9 and TRBJ1-2; the D gene is possibly TRBD1 (6 bases). CDR1 is SEHNR, CDR2 FQNEAQ, per germline (reference sequence). CDR3 length equals 13 residues. Trimming took off 8 bases at V and 7 bases at J, with 17 bases between the two ends. The chain's CDR3 is CASLRGAGSGYTF. For the CDR3, the DNA is TGTGCCAGCCTCCGGGGGGCGGGGAGTGGCTACACCTTC.

The gene calls are TRBV7-8 and TRBJ2-1, with a possible D match to TRBD2 (5 bases). The CDR3 is made up of 18 amino acids. CDR1 and CDR2 (germline): SGHVS, FQNEAQ. The V end was cut by 2 bases, the J end by 4 bases, with 21 bases between. The CDR3 DNA is TGTGCCAGCAGCTTACAACCCCCACGACTACTCGGGTACAATGAGCAGTTCTTC. It codes for CASSLQPPRLLGYNEQFF.

The V gene is TRBV15, the J gene TRBJ2-7; TRBD2 agrees at 7 bases. CDR1 is LNHNV and CDR2 is YYDKDF in the germline V gene (reference sequence). CDR3 size: 13 residues. The V segment lost 3 bases and the J segment 5 bases; nucleotides outside the gene matches: 4. The CDR3 coding sequence is TGTGCCACCAGCAGTGGGGGGGGACACGAGCAGTACTTC. Translated, it gives CATSSGGGHEQYF.

The chain joins TRBV28 to TRBJ2-7; D is possibly TRBD2 (5 bases). Germline CDR1 is MDHEN and CDR2 is SYDVKM. The length of the CDR3 is 14 residues. V lost 6 bases and J 3 bases, leaving 15 bases between the germline ends. The CDR3 loop is CASSPTRVGYEQYF. Here the CDR3 DNA reads TGTGCCAGCAGCCCCACGAGGGTGGGCTACGAGCAGTACTTC.

The chain employs TRBV6-1 and TRBJ1-2; the match to TRBD1 covers 8 bases. The CDR3 sequence is 13 residues long. Germline assignment: CDR1 MNHNS and CDR2 SASEGT. J gave up 5 bases and V 1 base, and 0 bases lay outside the gene matches. Here the CDR3 reads CASSEGDRYGYTF. DNA for the CDR3: TGTGCCAGCAGTGAAGGGGACAGGTATGGCTACACCTTC.

The gene calls are TRBV2 and TRBJ1-1; D possibly corresponds to TRBD1 (5 bases). Trimming removed 3 bases from V and 6 bases from J, with 17 bases in between. The CDR3 is 15 residues long. The germline V gene encodes CDR1 SNHLY and CDR2 FYNNEI. CDR3 sequence reads: CASSDGAVLPAEAFF. In DNA form, the CDR3 reads TGTGCCAGCAGTGATGGGGCCGTCCTCCCCGCTGAAGCTTTCTTT.

The table lists this clone with a count of one. V is TRBV19 and J is TRBJ1-2; the D gene is possibly TRBD1 (6 bases). CDR3 length: 13 amino acids. V was trimmed by 8 bases and J by 4 bases, leaving 14 bases between them. Per the germline V gene, CDR1 is LNHDA and CDR2 is SQIVND (reference sequence). CDR3 coding DNA: TGTGCCAGTGCCGGGACAACCCTCTATGGCTACACCTTC. This sequence encodes CASAGTTLYGYTF.